One and the same sample provided the 8 T cell receptor beta chains below, sequenced in a study of breast tumors, draining lymph nodes, adjacent tissues. Breast cancer patients provided tissue from their axillary draining lymph nodes. Via MiXCR, TCRdb re-called the multiplex PCR reads, giving one row per CDR3 protein. In the table there are 150,000 or so distinct CDR3 sequences, 30% to 35% of which are singletons. Sequences were obtained from axillary lymph node tissue. Source of these receptors: a female donor with breast cancer. Some clones in this sample may be carry-over from other donors' samples.

This clonotype showed up many times. The rearrangement uses TRBV7-2 and TRBJ2-7, with D perhaps TRBD1 (5 bases). The germline V gene encodes CDR1 SGHTA and CDR2 FQGNSA. The ends were cut back, 2 bases at V and 7 bases at J, with 12 bases in the middle. CDR3 length equals 13 residues. The CDR3 spells CASSLLLPGEQYF. Here the CDR3 DNA reads TGTGCCAGCAGCTTACTATTGCCAGGGGAGCAGTACTTC.

The genes are TRBV20-1 and TRBJ1-6; perhaps TRBD1 as D (6 bases). The V and J ends lost 6 bases and 3 bases respectively, with 30 bases between them. Germline V lookup: CDR1 DFQATT, CDR2 SNEGSKA (reference sequence). This CDR3 has 20 amino acids. This chain's CDR3 is CSASEVGGQFQGCYNSPLHF. Here the CDR3 DNA reads TGCAGTGCCTCCGAAGTCGGCGGGCAGTTCCAGGGGTGCTATAATTCACCCCTCCACTTT.

This clonotype was seen many times. The chain uses TRBV24-1 and TRBJ2-1; TRBD2 agrees at 8 bases. The germline V gene encodes CDR1 KGHDR and CDR2 SFDVKD. Trimming at V came to 4 bases and at J to 5 bases, leaving 3 bases not matched to a gene. The CDR3 length is 14 residues. CDR3: CATSEISGDNEQFF. CDR3 in DNA: TGTGCCACCAGTGAGATTAGCGGGGACAATGAGCAGTTCTTC.

In its sample, this clonotype was seen many times. The genes are TRBV9 and TRBJ2-5; D gene unclear. V was trimmed by 4 bases and J by 5 bases, leaving 12 bases between them. Per germline, CDR1 SGDLS and CDR2 YYNGEE. This CDR3 is built from 13 residues. The CDR3: CASSPPLGETQYF. As DNA, the CDR3 is TGTGCCAGCAGCCCTCCCCTAGGGGAGACCCAGTACTTC.

The sample holds one count of this clonotype. The rearrangement links TRBV20-1 to TRBJ2-3; tentatively, D is TRBD2 (6 bases). The V and J ends lost 3 bases and 8 bases respectively, with 18 bases between them. The CDR3 is made up of 14 amino acids. The germline V gene has CDR1 DFQATT and CDR2 SNEGSKA (reference sequence). In nucleotides, the CDR3 is TGCAGTGCTAGTTCGAGCGGGCCGTTAGCTACGCAGTATTTT. Translated: CSASSSGPLATQYF.

The sample holds many counts of this clonotype. The CDR3 region is CASSLGGLAVGYTQYF. Here the CDR3 DNA reads TGTGCCAGCAGCTTAGGGGGACTAGCGGTGGGATATACGCAGTATTTT. This chain links TRBV7-8 with TRBJ2-3; 11 bases are shared with TRBD2. Germline V gene lookup returns CDR1 SGHVS and CDR2 FQNEAQ. The V and J ends lost 1 base and 7 bases, in that order; junction bases with no gene match: 7. This CDR3 has 16 amino acids. Based on the CDR3 plus reference TRBV7-8 and TRBJ2-3, the full variable domain is GAGVSQSPRYKVAKRGQDVALRCDPISGHVSLFWYQQALGQGPEFLTYFQNEAQLDKSGLPSDRFFAERPEGSVSTLKIQRTQQEDSAVYLCASSLGGLAVGYTQYFGPGTRLTVL.

This clonotype was seen ten or more times. The chain combines TRBV20-1 with TRBJ1-6, with TRBD1 matching 8 bases. The V segment lost 6 bases and the J segment 5 bases; nucleotides outside the gene matches: 6. Looked up from germline, CDR1 is DFQATT and CDR2 is SNEGSKA (reference sequence). CDR3 size: 14 residues. CDR3 amino acids: CSARQGPNNSPLHF. The CDR3 nucleotides are TGCAGTGCCCGACAGGGGCCCAATAATTCACCCCTCCACTTT.

This clonotype was recorded a few times. The J gene is TRBJ2-3, the V gene TRBV20-1; D ambiguous. The CDR3 loop spans 13 amino acids. V gave up 1 base and J gave up 3 bases, with 8 bases separating them. Germline V gene lookup returns CDR1 DFQATT and CDR2 SNEGSKA (reference sequence). The CDR3 bases are TGCAGTGCTAGAGCCATTGCTACAGATACGCAGTATTTT. Amino acid sequence: CSARAIATDTQYF.